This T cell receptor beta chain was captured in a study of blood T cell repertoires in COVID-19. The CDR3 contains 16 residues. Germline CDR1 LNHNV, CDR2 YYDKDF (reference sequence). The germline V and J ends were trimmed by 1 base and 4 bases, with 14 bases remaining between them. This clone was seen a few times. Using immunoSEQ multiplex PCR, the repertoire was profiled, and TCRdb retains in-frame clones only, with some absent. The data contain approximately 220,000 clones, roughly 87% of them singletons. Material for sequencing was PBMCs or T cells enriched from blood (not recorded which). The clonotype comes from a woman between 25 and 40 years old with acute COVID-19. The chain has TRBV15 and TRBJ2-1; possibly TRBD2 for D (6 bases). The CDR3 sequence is CATSRALAGTYNEQFF. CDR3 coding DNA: TGTGCCACCAGCAGAGCTTTGGCGGGGACTTACAATGAGCAGTTCTTC. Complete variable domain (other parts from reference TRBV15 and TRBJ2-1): DAMVIQNPRYQVTQFGKPVTLSCSQTLNHNVMYWYQQKSSQAPKLLFHYYDKDFNNEADTPDNFQSRRPNTSFCFLDIRSPGLGDTAMYLCATSRALAGTYNEQFFGPGTRLTVL.